This entry lists 12 T cell receptor beta chains sequenced from one sample in a study of T cell repertoires in cytomegalovirus infection. TCRdb re-called the reads through MiXCR, storing one row per CDR3 protein. Among a few hundred thousand distinct CDR3 sequences listed, about 26% were seen once. Sequencing was carried out using PBMCs. Receptors were obtained from a human donor in good health (CMV status not recorded). Some clones in this sample may be carry-over from other donors' samples.

This clonotype was recorded at least ten times. The CDR3 protein is CASSQERVSQNTEAFF. The CDR3 DNA reads as TGCGCCAGCAGCCAAGAACGTGTTTCGCAGAACACTGAAGCTTTCTTT. The V call is TRBV4-1, the J call TRBJ1-1; D unclear. CDR3 length: 16 amino acids. Germline V gene lookup returns CDR1 MGHRA and CDR2 YSYEKL. With 0 bases removed from V and 1 base from J, the gap between germline ends came to 12 bases.

This clonotype was found a few times. J is TRBJ2-1 and V is TRBV7-3, with TRBD2 matching 11 bases. Germline V lookup: CDR1 SGHTA, CDR2 FQGTGA. This CDR3 is built from 16 residues. Unmatched junction bases numbered 5, after V lost 3 bases and J lost 4 bases. The CDR3 DNA follows: TGTGCCAGCAGCTTCCAACTAGCGGGAGCATACAATGAGCAGTTCTTC. This encodes CASSFQLAGAYNEQFF.

This clonotype was found a few times. The genes are TRBV11-2 and TRBJ2-1; TRBD2 might be the D (6 bases). The length of the CDR3 is 14 residues. V was clipped by 8 bases and J by 4 bases, with 15 bases between them. Per the germline V gene, CDR1 is SGHAT and CDR2 is FQNNGV. The chain's CDR3 is CASFSGGPYNEQFF. CDR3 DNA sequence: TGTGCCAGCTTTAGCGGAGGGCCTTACAATGAGCAGTTCTTC. Variable domain in full (rest from reference TRBV11-2 and TRBJ2-1): EAGVAQSPRYKIIEKRQSVAFWCNPISGHATLYWYQQILGQGPKLLIQFQNNGVVDDSQLPKDRFSAERLKGVDSTLKIQPAKLEDSAVYLCASFSGGPYNEQFFGPGTRLTVL.

The DNA for the CDR3 is TGTGCCAGCAGGCAGGTGATGAACACTGAAGCTTTCTTT. This sequence encodes CASRQVMNTEAFF. V gene TRBV6-5 combines with J gene TRBJ1-1; D gene ambiguous. The CDR3 has 13 amino acids. Germline values: CDR1 MNHEY, CDR2 SVGAGI. V was cut by 6 bases and J by 0 bases, with 8 bases left in between.

This clonotype was picked up many times. V gene TRBV24-1 combines with J gene TRBJ2-3; D remains ambiguous. Germline V lookup: CDR1 KGHDR, CDR2 SFDVKD. The V end was cut by 8 bases, the J end by 0 bases, with 8 bases between. CDR3 length: 13 amino acids. Written as DNA, the CDR3 is TGTGCCACCACCTCGACTAGCACAGATACGCAGTATTTT. Encoded protein: CATTSTSTDTQYF.

This clonotype was recorded at least ten times. V is TRBV5-1 and J is TRBJ2-5; unclear D gene. CDR1 and CDR2 from the germline V gene are SGHRS and YFSETQ. The V and J ends lost 4 bases and 4 bases respectively, with 17 bases between them. CDR3 length equals 15 residues. As DNA, the CDR3 is TGCGCCAGCAGCCCTTCCCTAGGCGGTGGAGAGACCCAGTACTTC. It translates to CASSPSLGGGETQYF.

This clonotype was counted between two and nine times. V gene TRBV13 combines with J gene TRBJ2-1, with D possibly being TRBD2 (6 bases). This CDR3 is 18 amino acids long. V lost 1 base and J 4 bases, leaving 20 bases between the germline ends. CDR1 and CDR2 from the germline V gene are PRHDT and FYEKMQ (reference sequence). The CDR3 here is CASSLARELLSPYNEQFF. As DNA, the CDR3 is TGTGCCAGCAGCTTAGCCCGGGAGCTCCTGTCTCCTTACAATGAGCAGTTCTTC. Supplemented by reference TRBV13 and TRBJ2-1, the full variable domain reads AAGVIQSPRHLIKEKRETATLKCYPIPRHDTVYWYQQGPGQDPQFLISFYEKMQSDKGSIPDRFSAQQFSDYHSELNMSSLELGDSALYFCASSLARELLSPYNEQFFGPGTRLTVL.

The chain uses TRBV20-1 and TRBJ1-1; D is possibly TRBD1 (6 bases). CDR3 length equals 14 residues. Germline V gene lookup returns CDR1 DFQATT and CDR2 SNEGSKA (reference sequence). V lost 0 bases, J lost 5 bases, and 13 bases lay in between. For the CDR3, the DNA is TGCAGTGCTAGAGATCTAGGGCAGGGGACTGAAGCTTTCTTT. Its protein product is CSARDLGQGTEAFF.

Ten or more counts support this clonotype. The V gene is TRBV7-6, the J gene TRBJ1-1, with D perhaps matching TRBD1 (5 bases). Trimming took 10 bases from V and 2 from J, leaving 20 bases between them. The CDR3 is 15 amino acids. Per the germline V gene, CDR1 is SGHVS and CDR2 is FNYEAQ. CDR3 nucleotide sequence: TGTGCCACGCGGCGGGGCGACATTGACAACACTGAAGCTTTCTTT. It specifies CATRRGDIDNTEAFF.

The chain links TRBV7-6 to TRBJ2-1, with 9 bases identical to TRBD2. The CDR3 has 17 residues. The V gene end was trimmed by 0 bases and the J gene end by 10 bases; junction bases not matched to a gene: 13. Germline CDR1 reads SGHVS; CDR2 reads FNYEAQ. CDR3 in DNA: TGTGCCAGCAGCTTAGCGAACATCGGCGGGAGGGCCGAGGAGCAGTTCTTC. Translated, it gives CASSLANIGGRAEEQFF.

V gene TRBV28 combines with J gene TRBJ1-4; tentatively, D is TRBD1 (5 bases). Trimming pared 6 bases from V and 5 bases from J, leaving 13 bases between. This CDR3 is 14 amino acids long. CDR1 is MDHEN, CDR2 SYDVKM, per germline. CDR3: CASSRSWGNEKLFF. CDR3 nucleotides: TGTGCCAGCAGCCGGAGTTGGGGGAATGAAAAACTGTTTTTT.

CDR3 sequence: CATSDPGSNQPQHF. DNA for the CDR3: TGTGCCACCAGTGACCCAGGTAGCAATCAGCCCCAGCATTTT. The chain has TRBV24-1 and TRBJ1-5; the D is unclear. The CDR3 loop spans 14 amino acids. V was clipped by 4 bases and J by 0 bases, with 6 bases between them. CDR1 and CDR2 from the germline V gene are KGHDR and SFDVKD.